This T cell receptor (beta chain) was sequenced in a study of cytomegalovirus exposure and HLA in healthy donors. The PCR used 60 Vbeta and 13 Jbeta primers. Using immunoSEQ multiplex PCR, the repertoire was profiled, and TCRdb retains in-frame clones only, with some absent. The sample shows 120,000 or so clones, about four fifths of them seen only once. Germline CDR1 SGHTA, CDR2 FQGNSA. Trimming left V 0 bases short and J 0 bases short, with 9 bases between. This CDR3 is 16 amino acids long. Sequencing was carried out using PBMCs. The clonotype originates from a man younger than 35 in good health and CMV-seronegative. This chain connects TRBV7-2 to TRBJ1-5; possible D gene TRBD1, 6 bases. The DNA for the CDR3 is TGTGCCAGCAGCTTAGCAGGGGGGGATAGCAATCAGCCCCAGCATTTT. This encodes CASSLAGGDSNQPQHF.